Reported below is one T cell receptor beta chain. What it recognizes is unknown. This entry belongs to a study of response to subunit inactivated influenza vaccine. One entry per CDR3 protein results from TCRdb running MiXCR on the RT-PCR reads. Among fewer than 350,000 distinct CDR3 sequences listed, 21% were seen once. The V end lost 2 bases, the J end lost 4 bases, and 5 bases lay between the germline ends. Germline V gene lookup returns CDR1 SQVTM and CDR2 ANQGSEA. The CDR3 sequence is 12 residues long. Study findings and constraints: After each seasonal influenza vaccination, few new T cells are recruited, the authors suggested.

V gene TRBV29-1 combines with J gene TRBJ2-2; D is ambiguous. This TCR was sampled from a man between 50 and 75 years old who received an inactivated influenza vaccine. The sample here was PBMCs from blood, taken around 22 months after vaccination. CDR3 in DNA: TGCAGCGTTGAAATGGGCACCGGGGAGCTGTTTTTT. Amino acid sequence: CSVEMGTGELFF.